A selection of T cell receptor beta chains follows, all from one sample in a study of blood T cell repertoires in COVID-19. Sequencing was performed with immunoSEQ multiplex PCR; in TCRdb, only in-frame clones are kept and a portion is missing. The table includes roughly 300,000 clones, 85% to 90% detected once. The specimen sequenced was PBMCs or T cells enriched from blood (not recorded which). All receptors come from a woman aged 18-29 years who had recovered from COVID-19. The CDR3 runs from the conserved cysteine through the conserved F or W. Fields, in order: V gene, D gene, clone size, J gene, CDR3 DNA, CDR3 protein. D genes are given only for firm matches. Clone size is not always given. Where it is, it says once, few, many or a class for expanded clones.

TRBV30,-,once,TRBJ2-5,TGTGCCTGGAGTGGCAGGGTATACCAAGAGACCCAGTACTTC,CAWSGRVYQETQYF
TRBV24-1,TRBD2,once,TRBJ2-1,TGTGCCACCAGTGATGGACTAGCGGGCGGCAGGGGGGATGAGCAGTTCTTC,CATSDGLAGGRGDEQFF
TRBV19,-,-,TRBJ1-2,TGTGCCAGTAGTGATGACAGGTTTTACTATGGCTACACCTTC,CASSDDRFYYGYTF
TRBV19,TRBD1,-,TRBJ1-2,TGTGCCAGTAGTATGATTCCCCTGGACAGGGGTCTCGCTAACTATGGCTACACCTTC,CASSMIPLDRGLANYGYTF
TRBV29-1,-,once,TRBJ1-1,TGCAGCGTTGAAGATCGTCTAGGCCCGAACACTGAAGCTTTCTTT,CSVEDRLGPNTEAFF
TRBV29-1,-,-,TRBJ2-7,TGCAGCGTCCGACATTTGTCCTACGAGCAGTACTTC,CSVRHLSYEQYF
TRBV9,-,few,TRBJ1-1,TGTGCCAGCAGCGTAGCGTCCGACAGAAATCTTGAAGCTTTCTTT,CASSVASDRNLEAFF
TRBV6-6,-,many,TRBJ2-7,TGTGCCAGCAGTTATCAGGGGCATGGCGAGCAGTACTTC,CASSYQGHGEQYF
TRBV4-2,TRBD2,-,TRBJ2-1,TGTGCCAGCAGCCAAGAACTGACTAGCGGGGGGGCCCCTCGTGAGCAGTTCTTC,CASSQELTSGGAPREQFF
TRBV7-8,TRBD1,-,TRBJ1-4,TGTGCCAGCAGCTATTCCCCGAGGACAGGGGTTGAAAAACTGTTTTTT,CASSYSPRTGVEKLFF
TRBV2,-,-,TRBJ2-5,TGTGCCAGCAGGGGGCCCCGGGGAGGCGAGACCCAGTACTTC,CASRGPRGGETQYF
TRBV5-4,TRBD2,few,TRBJ2-3,TGTGCCAGCAGCGCACGGACTAGCGGGGGTGCAGATACGCAGTATTTT,CASSARTSGGADTQYF
TRBV7-9,TRBD1,-,TRBJ1-1,TGTGCCAGCAGCTTAGAGCTTGGACAGGGAGGCACTGAAGCTTTCTTT,CASSLELGQGGTEAFF
TRBV3-1/TRBV3-2,-,-,TRBJ2-1,TGTGCCAGCAGGCCCGGGACTGGTGCCTACAATGAGCAGTTCTTC,CASRPGTGAYNEQFF
TRBV27,TRBD1,few,TRBJ2-1,TGTGCCAGCAATCAGGGGGTTAGCTCCTACAATGAGCAGTTCTTC,CASNQGVSSYNEQFF
TRBV7-2,TRBD1,once,TRBJ1-5,TGTGCCAGCAGCTCCCGGACAGGGGCAAGGCAGCCCCAGCATTTT,CASSSRTGARQPQHF
TRBV24-1,-,-,TRBJ1-2,TGTGCCACCAGTGATTTTGAATCCGGACAGCTCTATGGCTACACCTTC,CATSDFESGQLYGYTF
TRBV14,-,-,TRBJ1-2,TGTGCCAGCAGCCAAGTCGGCAGGGAGGGCAACTATGGCTACACCTTC,CASSQVGREGNYGYTF
TRBV27,-,-,TRBJ2-2,TGTGCCAGCAGTCTTACACAGAACACCGGGGAGCTGTTTTTT,CASSLTQNTGELFF
TRBV9,-,-,TRBJ2-5,TGTGCCAGCAGCGTAGTAGCGGAAGAGACCCAGTACTTC,CASSVVAEETQYF
TRBV7-9,TRBD1,-,TRBJ2-7,TGTGCCAGCAGCTCATCCGGGACAGCGGCCTACGAGCAGTACTTC,CASSSSGTAAYEQYF
TRBV24-1,-,few,TRBJ1-1,TGTGCCACCAGTGATACGCAGGGTACTGGCACTGAAGCTTTCTTT,CATSDTQGTGTEAFF
TRBV6-5,-,few,TRBJ2-5,TGTGCCAGCAGGTCCGGGGGCCAAGAGACCCAGTACTTC,CASRSGGQETQYF
TRBV7-9,TRBD2,-,TRBJ2-1,TGTGCCAGCGGGATCGGAGCGGGGTGGGGCTCCTACAATGAGCAGTTCTTC,CASGIGAGWGSYNEQFF